This is a list of T cell receptor beta chains from one sample in a study of CD4 and CD8 cells across lung adenocarcinoma regions. MiXCR was run by TCRdb on the PCR reads, yielding one entry per CDR3 protein. The sample consists of some 20,000 distinct CDR3 sequences, 46% of them appearing once. The sequenced sample was CD4+ T cells from the margin of a lung tumor. The receptors stem from a male donor with lung adenocarcinoma. The CD4 and CD8 labels of this study may be unreliable. CDR3s include the opening cysteine and the closing phenylalanine or tryptophan. Fields, in order: CDR3 length, J gene, V gene, CDR3 protein.

CDR3 length: 16
J gene: TRBJ1-4
V gene: TRBV4-1
CDR3 protein: CASSQVFHRGHEKLFF

CDR3 length: 16
J gene: TRBJ2-4
V gene: TRBV10-2
CDR3 protein: CASSAGTSGRAGIQYF

CDR3 length: 11
J gene: TRBJ2-3
V gene: TRBV7-2
CDR3 protein: CASSWTDTQYF

CDR3 length: 15
J gene: TRBJ2-4
V gene: TRBV6-1
CDR3 protein: CASSQGEGDKDTQYF

CDR3 length: 12
J gene: -
V gene: TRBV29-1
CDR3 protein: CSVEDLPGAQYF

CDR3 length: 15
J gene: TRBJ2-3
V gene: TRBV4-1
CDR3 protein: CASSQDPMGGDTQYF

CDR3 length: 12
J gene: TRBJ1-4
V gene: TRBV30
CDR3 protein: CAWSPALEKLFF

CDR3 length: 13
J gene: TRBJ2-7
V gene: TRBV10-2
CDR3 protein: CASRMTGGHEQYF

CDR3 length: 13
J gene: TRBJ2-3
V gene: TRBV6-5
CDR3 protein: CASSSYTGDTQYF

CDR3 length: 14
J gene: -
V gene: TRBV6-1
CDR3 protein: CAGSGGSGQDTQYF

CDR3 length: 13
J gene: -
V gene: TRBV25-1
CDR3 protein: CARSLTATDTQYF

CDR3 length: 12
J gene: TRBJ1-1
V gene: TRBV20-1
CDR3 protein: CSASKPQGAAFF

CDR3 length: 14
J gene: TRBJ1-1
V gene: TRBV7-6
CDR3 protein: CASSLGGVNTEAFF

CDR3 length: 15
J gene: TRBJ2-3
V gene: TRBV10-3
CDR3 protein: CASGGGGRGQDTQYF

CDR3 length: 15
J gene: TRBJ2-1
V gene: TRBV6-4
CDR3 protein: CASSDSTSGSNEQFF

CDR3 length: 13
J gene: TRBJ1-6
V gene: TRBV11-2
CDR3 protein: CASSLDLNSPLHF

CDR3 length: 12
J gene: TRBJ1-2
V gene: TRBV4-1
CDR3 protein: CASSAISQDYTF

CDR3 length: 15
J gene: TRBJ2-7
V gene: TRBV4-1
CDR3 protein: CASSQVGTGTYEQYF

CDR3 length: 13
J gene: TRBJ2-1
V gene: TRBV10-3
CDR3 protein: CAVRGELLHEQFF

CDR3 length: 13
J gene: TRBJ2-1
V gene: TRBV6-1
CDR3 protein: CASSSGLAGSQFF

CDR3 length: 15
J gene: TRBJ2-3
V gene: TRBV3-1
CDR3 protein: CASSPDGGGTDTQYF

CDR3 length: 15
J gene: TRBJ2-1
V gene: TRBV7-2
CDR3 protein: CASSLTSGSYLWRFF

CDR3 length: 14
J gene: TRBJ2-1
V gene: TRBV4-1
CDR3 protein: CASSPREGYNEQFF

CDR3 length: 14
J gene: TRBJ1-3
V gene: TRBV14
CDR3 protein: CASSQVLRRNTIYF

CDR3 length: 15
J gene: -
V gene: TRBV6-5
CDR3 protein: CASSYSRGLIYEQYF

CDR3 length: 15
J gene: TRBJ2-1
V gene: TRBV4-2
CDR3 protein: CANSPQGRGIDEQFF

CDR3 length: 17
J gene: TRBJ2-7
V gene: TRBV4-1
CDR3 protein: CASSQGPPSGLSYEQYF

CDR3 length: 13
J gene: -
V gene: TRBV27
CDR3 protein: CASTQRGGYEQYF

CDR3 length: 20
J gene: TRBJ2-7
V gene: TRBV27
CDR3 protein: CASSLWFQATSGRAGYEQYF

CDR3 length: 15
J gene: TRBJ2-3
V gene: TRBV7-8
CDR3 protein: CASSILPGVADTQYF

CDR3 length: 14
J gene: TRBJ1-2
V gene: TRBV5-1
CDR3 protein: CASSHEASRHGYTF

CDR3 length: 13
J gene: TRBJ1-5
V gene: TRBV12-3/TRBV12-4
CDR3 protein: CASSALGNQPQHF

CDR3 length: 13
J gene: TRBJ1-2
V gene: TRBV11-2
CDR3 protein: CASSLGGMNGYTF

CDR3 length: 14
J gene: TRBJ1-1
V gene: TRBV6-1
CDR3 protein: CASSPPWTGEEAFF

CDR3 length: 15
J gene: TRBJ2-3
V gene: TRBV11-3
CDR3 protein: CASSQGLAGGDIQYF

CDR3 length: 15
J gene: TRBJ2-7
V gene: TRBV4-1
CDR3 protein: CASSQELREGGEQYF

CDR3 length: 13
J gene: -
V gene: TRBV27
CDR3 protein: CASSGGEAYEQYF

CDR3 length: 14
J gene: TRBJ2-7
V gene: TRBV10-2
CDR3 protein: CASSEGAPSYEQYF

CDR3 length: 15
J gene: TRBJ2-3
V gene: TRBV6-1
CDR3 protein: CARGEGSGDQDTQYF

CDR3 length: 16
J gene: TRBJ2-5
V gene: TRBV27
CDR3 protein: CASSLGFGGNEETQYF

CDR3 length: 18
J gene: TRBJ2-2
V gene: TRBV11-1
CDR3 protein: CASSFRLSFGTNTGELFF

CDR3 length: 15
J gene: TRBJ1-1
V gene: TRBV6-5
CDR3 protein: CASSYSTAVGTEAFF

CDR3 length: 14
J gene: TRBJ2-3
V gene: TRBV10-1
CDR3 protein: CASSGGRVTDTQYF

CDR3 length: 17
J gene: TRBJ2-4
V gene: TRBV15
CDR3 protein: CATSRGAGLAAKNIQYF

CDR3 length: 15
J gene: TRBJ2-3
V gene: TRBV28
CDR3 protein: CASSAPSGLTDTQYF

CDR3 length: 19
J gene: TRBJ2-1
V gene: TRBV24-1
CDR3 protein: CATSDPQRPLTSSYNEQFF

CDR3 length: 15
J gene: TRBJ2-1
V gene: TRBV9
CDR3 protein: CASSVVGQGLNEQFF

CDR3 length: 15
J gene: -
V gene: TRBV6-1
CDR3 protein: CASTEGGTGPYEQYF

CDR3 length: 15
J gene: TRBJ2-3
V gene: TRBV6-1
CDR3 protein: CASSRAGEIADTQYF

CDR3 length: 13
J gene: TRBJ1-2
V gene: TRBV6-5
CDR3 protein: CASSTQGNYGYTF

CDR3 length: 15
J gene: TRBJ2-3
V gene: TRBV4-2
CDR3 protein: CASVPGVRGADTQYF

CDR3 length: 16
J gene: TRBJ2-1
V gene: TRBV4-2
CDR3 protein: CASSQDLGTGSNEQFF